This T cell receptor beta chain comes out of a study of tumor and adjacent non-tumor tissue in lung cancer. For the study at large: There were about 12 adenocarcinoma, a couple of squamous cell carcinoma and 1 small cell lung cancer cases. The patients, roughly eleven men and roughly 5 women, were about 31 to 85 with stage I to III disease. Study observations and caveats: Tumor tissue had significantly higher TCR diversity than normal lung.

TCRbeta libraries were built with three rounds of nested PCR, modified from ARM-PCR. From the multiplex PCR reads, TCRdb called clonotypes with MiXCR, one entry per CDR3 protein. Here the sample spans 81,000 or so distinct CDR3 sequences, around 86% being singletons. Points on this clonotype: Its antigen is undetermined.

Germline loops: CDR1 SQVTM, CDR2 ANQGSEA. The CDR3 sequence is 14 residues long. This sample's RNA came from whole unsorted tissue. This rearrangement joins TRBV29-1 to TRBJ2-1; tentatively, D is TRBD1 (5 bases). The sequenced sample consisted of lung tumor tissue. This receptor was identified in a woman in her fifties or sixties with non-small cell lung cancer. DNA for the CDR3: TGCAGAGTGGGGCAGTGGAGCTCCTACAATGAGCAGTTCTTC. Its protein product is CRVGQWSSYNEQFF.